This passage covers 26 T cell receptor beta chains from one sample sequenced in a study of identical twins. TCRdb re-called the 5' RACE reads with MiXCR, one entry per CDR3 protein. The sample contains about 490,000 distinct CDR3 sequences, 12% to 15% of which appear only once. The sample was also reused in another study, on yellow fever vaccine responses in identical twins.

What was sequenced was CD4+ T cells sorted from blood. Source of these receptors: a woman aged 18-29 years in good health.

The table lists this clonotype with a few counts. This sequence joins TRBV5-1 and TRBJ2-1; 9 positions agree with TRBD1. Germline V gene sequence: CDR1 SGHRS, CDR2 YFSETQ. V shed 4 bases and J 5 bases; nucleotides not matched to a gene: 4. The length of the CDR3 is 14 residues. The CDR3 DNA sequence: TGCGCCAGCAGCGGCGGGACAGGGAACAATGAGCAGTTCTTC. It specifies CASSGGTGNNEQFF.

The chain recombines TRBV5-1 with TRBJ1-2; D uncertain. From germline, CDR1 is SGHRS and CDR2 YFSETQ. The length of the CDR3 is 14 residues. V lost 0 bases and J lost 2, with 8 bases in between. Here the CDR3 DNA reads TGCGCCAGCAGCTTGGTAACAGCGAACTATGGCTACACCTTC. Translating it yields CASSLVTANYGYTF.

The V gene is TRBV18, the J gene TRBJ2-5; no clear D. V was clipped by 6 bases and J by 2 bases, with 10 bases between them. Germline V gives CDR1 KGHSH, CDR2 LQKENI. The CDR3 totals 13 residues. Here the CDR3 DNA reads TGTGCCAGCTCCCGAGGAGATCAAGAGACCCAGTACTTC. Its protein is CASSRGDQETQYF.

This clonotype was counted between two and nine times. The chain employs TRBV5-1 and TRBJ1-2, with TRBD1 as a possible D gene (6 bases). Germline CDR1 SGHRS, CDR2 YFSETQ. This CDR3 has 13 residues. V gave up 7 bases and J gave up 4 bases, with 14 bases separating them. The CDR3 DNA reads TGCGCCAGCGATTCGGGGGGCGGCTATGGCTACACCTTC. Translating gives CASDSGGGYGYTF.

For this clonotype: One end of the junction does not line up with germline, which may come from a read error. The chain combines TRBV7-9 with TRBJ2-7; TRBD2 is a possible D gene (5 bases). CDR1 and CDR2 (germline): SEHNR, FQNEAQ (reference sequence). CDR3 length equals 12 residues. The CDR3 spells CASSLAQREQYF. In nucleotides, the CDR3 is TGTGCCAGCAGCCTAGCCCAGAGGGAGCAGTACTTC.

This clonotype was seen a few times. The chain links TRBV15 to TRBJ1-4, with a tentative D call TRBD1 (6 bases). The CDR3 is 18 amino acids. V was clipped by 5 bases and J by 5 bases, with 24 bases between them. Per the germline V gene, CDR1 is LNHNV and CDR2 is YYDKDF (reference sequence). The CDR3 DNA reads as TGTGCCACCAGCCCAGTGAGGGAATGGGGGCTCCAAAATGAAAAACTGTTTTTT. This translates into CATSPVREWGLQNEKLFF.

This chain joins TRBV7-9 and TRBJ1-6, with 7 bases that match TRBD1. The trim removed 7 bases at V and 6 bases at J, leaving 6 bases unmatched. The CDR3 covers 14 residues. Germline V gene lookup returns CDR1 SEHNR and CDR2 FQNEAQ (reference sequence). The CDR3 protein is CASNSGTVNSPLHF. Here the CDR3 DNA reads TGTGCCAGCAACTCCGGGACAGTTAATTCACCCCTCCACTTT.

The V and J genes are TRBV11-2 and TRBJ2-1; 14 nucleotides line up with TRBD2. This CDR3 comprises 18 residues. V shed 4 bases, J shed 1 base, and the junction held 6 bases outside the gene matches. The germline V gene has CDR1 SGHAT and CDR2 FQNNGV. The CDR3 nucleotides read TGTGCCAGCAGCTGGGGACTAGCGGGGGCAACGTCCTACAATGAGCAGTTCTTC. It is translated as CASSWGLAGATSYNEQFF.

This clonotype was observed many times. The chain employs TRBV7-2 and TRBJ1-2; D perhaps matches TRBD1 (6 bases). Germline V CDR1 and CDR2: SGHTA, FQGNSA. The CDR3 extends over 14 amino acids. V gave up 5 bases and J gave up 2 bases, with 12 bases separating them. The CDR3 region is CASSPTTGNYGYTF. The DNA for the CDR3 is TGTGCCAGCAGCCCAACTACAGGGAACTATGGCTACACCTTC.

The chain couples TRBV29-1 to TRBJ1-4; possible D gene TRBD1, 5 bases. In germline, CDR1 is SQVTM, CDR2 ANQGSEA. The CDR3 sequence is 13 residues long. V was shortened by 5 bases and J by 7 bases, with 14 bases between the two germline ends. This CDR3 reads CSVLAGAGEKLFF. For the CDR3, the DNA is TGCAGCGTTCTAGCTGGGGCGGGTGAAAAACTGTTTTTT.

Only a few counts were recorded for this clonotype. This chain connects TRBV7-9 to TRBJ2-1, with 14 bases aligning to TRBD2. In germline, CDR1 is SEHNR, CDR2 FQNEAQ (reference sequence). The CDR3 has 17 residues. Unmatched junction bases numbered 14, after V lost 6 bases and J lost 10 bases. CDR3 sequence: CASSFTNGLAGGDEQFF. CDR3 nucleotide sequence: TGTGCCAGCAGTTTCACTAACGGACTAGCGGGGGGTGACGAGCAGTTCTTC.

This chain connects TRBV24-1 to TRBJ2-5, with 15 bases fitting TRBD2. Trimming at V came to 3 bases and at J to 5 bases, leaving 3 bases not matched to a gene. Germline V gives CDR1 KGHDR, CDR2 SFDVKD. CDR3 length: 16 residues. The CDR3 here is CATSDGTSGGSETQYF. CDR3 in DNA: TGTGCCACCAGTGATGGGACTAGCGGGGGGTCTGAGACCCAGTACTTC.

V is TRBV28 and J is TRBJ2-1; D might be TRBD2 (6 bases). The CDR3 totals 15 residues. V shed 5 bases and J shed 2 bases, with 13 bases lying between them. The germline V gene encodes CDR1 MDHEN and CDR2 SYDVKM. In nucleotides, the CDR3 is TGTGCCAGCAGTCCCCAGGGACTCACCTACAATGAGCAGTTCTTC. Translated: CASSPQGLTYNEQFF. The full variable domain, rest sourced from reference TRBV28 and TRBJ2-1, is DVKVTQSSRYLVKRTGEKVFLECVQDMDHENMFWYRQDPGLGLRLIYFSYDVKMKEKGDIPEGYSVSREKKERFSLILESASTNQTSMYLCASSPQGLTYNEQFFGPGTRLTVL.

The chain joins TRBV20-1 to TRBJ2-3; D perhaps matches TRBD2 (5 bases). This CDR3 has 13 amino acids. V lost 5 bases and J 0 bases, leaving 9 bases between the germline ends. Per the germline V gene, CDR1 is DFQATT and CDR2 is SNEGSKA (reference sequence). The CDR3 protein is CSARPGSTDTQYF. The CDR3 DNA reads TGCAGTGCTCGCCCGGGGAGCACAGATACGCAGTATTTT.

The J gene is TRBJ1-5, the V gene TRBV15; a weak D match, TRBD1 (6 bases). The V end lost 4 bases, the J end lost 6 bases, and 16 bases lay between the germline ends. Germline CDR1 and CDR2: LNHNV and YYDKDF (reference sequence). This CDR3 is 15 amino acids long. The CDR3 is CATSTRAGVGQPQHF. CDR3 nucleotides: TGTGCCACCAGCACCAGGGCAGGGGTCGGTCAGCCCCAGCATTTT.

The chain couples TRBV2 to TRBJ2-7, with 12 bases that match TRBD1. Germline loops: CDR1 SNHLY, CDR2 FYNNEI. The V gene end was trimmed by 8 bases and the J gene end by 0 bases; junction bases not matched to a gene: 11. This CDR3 contains 17 residues. In DNA, the CDR3 is TGTGCCAGCTCCAAGGGACAGGGGGCGCTGGGCTCCTACGAGCAGTACGTC. Its protein is CASSKGQGALGSYEQYV.

The chain employs TRBV6-1 and TRBJ2-2, with D unresolved. CDR3 length: 13 amino acids. CDR1 and CDR2 from the germline V gene are MNHNS and SASEGT. V lost 6 bases and J lost 6, with 11 bases in between. CDR3 nucleotide sequence: TGTGCCAGCAGCCTTACCTATTCCGGGGAGCTGTTTTTT. Residues: CASSLTYSGELFF.

This clonotype was seen once. The chain couples TRBV10-2 to TRBJ2-7; D tentatively fits TRBD1 or TRBD2 (5 bases each). The germline V gene has CDR1 WSHSY and CDR2 SAAADI. The V end was cut by 3 bases, the J end by 2 bases, with 14 bases between. The CDR3 contains 15 residues. CDR3 DNA: TGCGCCAGCAGTGACAACCGGGACGGCACCTACGAGCAGTACTTC. Encoded protein: CASSDNRDGTYEQYF.

This rearrangement joins TRBV18 to TRBJ2-1; no clear D. This CDR3 has 12 amino acids. The ends were cut back, 6 bases at V and 9 bases at J, with 12 bases in the middle. CDR1 and CDR2 (germline): KGHSH, LQKENI. CDR3 nucleotides: TGTGCCAGCTCGGGCCTCCGAAGTGAGCAGTTCTTC. Protein sequence: CASSGLRSEQFF.

V is TRBV4-1 and J is TRBJ1-2; TRBD1 matches 9 bases. Losses at the gene ends were 6 bases for V and 2 bases for J; bases not matched to a gene: 4. Germline V lookup: CDR1 MGHRA, CDR2 YSYEKL. This CDR3 is 14 amino acids long. CDR3 nucleotide sequence: TGCGCCAGCAGACTCGACAGGGGGAACTATGGCTACACCTTC. Protein product: CASRLDRGNYGYTF.

This clonotype was observed a few times. This chain joins TRBV12-3 or TRBV12-4 and TRBJ1-1, with 10 bases fitting TRBD1. V trimming: 6 bases; J trimming: 6 bases; junction bases outside the gene matches: 10. This CDR3 has 15 amino acids. As DNA, the CDR3 is TGTGCCAGCAGAAGACAGGGGGCCTCCCGGCCTGAAGCTTTCTTT. Its translation: CASRRQGASRPEAFF.

The chain links TRBV5-1 to TRBJ2-7; D may correspond to TRBD1 or TRBD2 (5 bases each). The CDR3 is 14 residues long. Germline V gene sequence: CDR1 SGHRS, CDR2 YFSETQ. V was shortened by 0 bases and J by 7 bases, with 14 bases between the two germline ends. The CDR3 is CASSLVAGTGEQYV. The CDR3, as DNA: TGCGCCAGCAGCTTGGTAGCAGGGACGGGGGAGCAGTACGTC.

This clonotype was seen only a few times. This rearrangement joins TRBV18 to TRBJ2-5; D gene unclear. This CDR3 comprises 13 residues. Germline V gene lookup returns CDR1 KGHSH and CDR2 LQKENI. V lost 3 bases to trimming and J lost 5 bases, with 10 bases between them. Written as DNA, the CDR3 is TGTGCCAGCTCACCCAACGTTGGGGAGACCCAGTACTTC. This sequence encodes CASSPNVGETQYF.

The gene calls are TRBV12-3 or TRBV12-4 and TRBJ2-1, with TRBD1 matching 7 bases. CDR3 length: 17 residues. V dropped 3 bases and J dropped 2; count of bases not matched to a gene: 10. The CDR3 is CASSFPGTAFPYNEQFF. CDR3 DNA: TGTGCCAGCAGTTTCCCCGGGACAGCTTTCCCCTACAATGAGCAGTTCTTC.

The chain links TRBV18 to TRBJ2-1, with D hard to call. The germline gives CDR1 KGHSH, CDR2 LQKENI. Trimming stripped 4 bases from V and 3 bases from J, with 7 bases between. This CDR3 has 13 amino acids. The CDR3 sequence is CASSQIYYNEQFF. CDR3 DNA: TGTGCCAGCTCACAAATATACTACAATGAGCAGTTCTTC.

This clonotype was seen more than once but under ten times. This chain connects TRBV5-1 to TRBJ2-1, with 11 bases matching TRBD2. Germline V CDR1 and CDR2: SGHRS, YFSETQ. Trimming at V came to 4 bases and at J to 7 bases, leaving 7 bases not matched to a gene. CDR3 size: 15 residues. The CDR3 DNA reads as TGCGCCAGCAGCCATGAACTAGCGGGAGCTAATGAGCAGTTCTTC. Its protein is CASSHELAGANEQFF.